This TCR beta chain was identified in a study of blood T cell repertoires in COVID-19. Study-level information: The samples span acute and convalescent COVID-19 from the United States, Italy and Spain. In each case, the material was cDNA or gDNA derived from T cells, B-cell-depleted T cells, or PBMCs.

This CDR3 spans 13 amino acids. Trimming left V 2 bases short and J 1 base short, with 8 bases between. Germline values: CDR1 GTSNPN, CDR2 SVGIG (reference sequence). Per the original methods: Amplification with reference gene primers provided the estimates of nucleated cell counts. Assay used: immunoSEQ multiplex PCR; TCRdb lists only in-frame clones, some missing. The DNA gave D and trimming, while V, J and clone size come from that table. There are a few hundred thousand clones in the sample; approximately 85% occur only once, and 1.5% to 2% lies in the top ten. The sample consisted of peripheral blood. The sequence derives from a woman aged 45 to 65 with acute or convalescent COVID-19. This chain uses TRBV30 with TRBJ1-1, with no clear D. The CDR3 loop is CAWSPQKNTEAFF. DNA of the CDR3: TGTGCCTGGAGTCCCCAGAAGAACACTGAAGCTTTCTTT. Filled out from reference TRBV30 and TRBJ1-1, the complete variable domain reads SQTIHQWPATLVQPVGSPLSLECTVEGTSNPNLYWYRQAAGRGLQLLFYSVGIGQISSEVPQNLSASRPQDRQFILSSKKLLLSDSGFYLCAWSPQKNTEAFFGQGTRLTVV.